This T cell receptor (beta chain) was documented in a study of shared clonotypes between healthy human individuals. Across the study: Each donor contributed plates that comprised three CD4 naive, three CD4 memory, two CD8 naive and one CD8 memory. Study findings and constraints: Blood was the only sampled material, and tissue repertoires likely differ.

Produced via immunoSEQ multiplex PCR; TCRdb's table is partial and in-frame only. Here the sample spans roughly 890,000 clones, over 90% being singletons. CDR1 is SEHNR and CDR2 is FQNEAQ in the germline V gene (reference sequence). This CDR3 contains 15 residues. V dropped 5 bases and J dropped 0 bases, with 11 bases sitting between them. CD8 cells regarded as naive lacked CD45RO, were positively chosen for CCR7, and omitted terminally differentiated effector memory CD45RA+ cells. Turning to this clone: Its specificity is unknown.

The sequencing sample was made of naive CD8+ T cells sorted from blood. The TCR sequence derives from a man aged 25-40 years in good health. The chain has TRBV7-9 and TRBJ1-3, with D unresolved. The CDR3 region is CASSLDADSGNTIYF. CDR3 coding DNA: TGTGCCAGCAGCCTCGACGCTGACTCTGGAAACACCATATATTTT.